The 7 T cell receptor beta chains reported below all come from one sample, sequenced in a study of human T cells and chemical hapten exposure. One entry per CDR3 protein results from TCRdb running MiXCR on the RACE reads. The table lists 100,000 to 120,000 distinct CDR3 sequences, around 34% of them singletons. Specified time point: patch test 3, about 24 weeks after DPC sensitization. The treatment is: therapeutic diphenylcyclopropenone sensitization with weekly scalp DPC. The sequencing used whole blood, collected in connection with sensitization to the hapten diphenylcyclopropenone (DPC). The origin of the receptors is a man in his forties with alopecia areata. Some clones in this sample may be carry-over from other donors' samples.

In its sample, this clonotype was seen once. This chain links TRBV7-9 with TRBJ2-5; D is unresolved. The CDR3 sequence is 12 residues long. The V gene's germline CDR1 is SEHNR and CDR2 FQNEAQ (reference sequence). Trimming pared 1 base from V and 5 bases from J, leaving 5 bases between. CDR3 DNA: TGTGCCAGCAGCTTAGATACGGAGACCCAGTACTTC. Protein: CASSLDTETQYF.

This sequence joins TRBV28 and TRBJ2-6, with a weak D call TRBD2 (5 bases). Germline values: CDR1 MDHEN, CDR2 SYDVKM. The V gene lost 5 bases and the J gene lost 4 bases, with 15 bases spanning the gap. The CDR3 is made up of 16 amino acids. Written as DNA, the CDR3 is TGTGCCAGCAGTCCCGGGGAAAAGGCAGGGGCCAACGTCCTGACTTTC. This gives the protein CASSPGEKAGANVLTF.

The rearrangement uses TRBV5-1 and TRBJ1-2, with TRBD1 as a possible D gene (5 bases). The CDR3 length is 16 residues. The germline V and J ends were trimmed by 4 bases and 6 bases, with 22 bases remaining between them. CDR1 and CDR2 (germline): SGHRS, YFSETQ. The CDR3 nucleotides read TGCGCCAGCAGCCCGGGGAGGGACTCCCCAAGGGATGGCTACACCTTC. Its protein product is CASSPGRDSPRDGYTF. The variable domain in full, completed from reference TRBV5-1 and TRBJ1-2, reads KAGVTQTPRYLIKTRGQQVTLSCSPISGHRSVSWYQQTPGQGLQFLFEYFSETQRNKGNFPGRFSGRQFSNSRSEMNVSTLELGDSALYLCASSPGRDSPRDGYTFGSGTRLTVV.

The rearrangement joins TRBV24-1 to TRBJ2-1; the match to TRBD2 covers 10 bases. The CDR3 covers 15 residues. V gave up 4 bases and J gave up 5 bases; unmatched junction bases: 4. Germline V gives CDR1 KGHDR, CDR2 SFDVKD. DNA of the CDR3: TGTGCCACCAGTGACCCTAGCGGGAGTAACAATGAGCAGTTCTTC. It is translated as CATSDPSGSNNEQFF.

The chain is built from TRBV7-8 and TRBJ2-3; the match to TRBD2 covers 9 bases. The V gene's germline CDR1 is SGHVS and CDR2 FQNEAQ. The CDR3 runs to 15 residues. With V trimmed by 3 bases and J by 5 bases, 6 bases remained unmatched. DNA for the CDR3: TGTGCCAGCAGCTTCCCAGCGGGAGGTGTAGATACGCAGTATTTT. This gives the protein CASSFPAGGVDTQYF. Using reference TRBV7-8 and TRBJ2-3 for the parts outside the CDR3, the full variable domain is GAGVSQSPRYKVAKRGQDVALRCDPISGHVSLFWYQQALGQGPEFLTYFQNEAQLDKSGLPSDRFFAERPEGSVSTLKIQRTQQEDSAVYLCASSFPAGGVDTQYFGPGTRLTVL.

This clonotype was counted between two and nine times. The V gene is TRBV28, the J gene TRBJ2-7; D unresolved. The CDR3 has 13 residues. Germline V CDR1 and CDR2: MDHEN, SYDVKM. Trimming took 3 bases from V and 2 from J, leaving 8 bases between them. CDR3 loop: CASSFPFTYEQYF. The CDR3 nucleotides are TGTGCCAGCAGTTTCCCCTTTACCTACGAGCAGTACTTC.

This clonotype was counted once. This chain connects TRBV19 to TRBJ2-1, with 8 bases that match TRBD2. Germline V gene sequence: CDR1 LNHDA, CDR2 SQIVND (reference sequence). V was clipped by 4 bases and J by 4 bases; unmatched bases: 6. The CDR3 runs to 15 residues. The CDR3 nucleotides are TGTGCCAGTAGTAGGACTAGCTTTCAGTACAATGAGCAGTTCTTC. Its protein product is CASSRTSFQYNEQFF. The full variable domain, with the rest looked up from reference TRBV19 and TRBJ2-1, is DGGITQSPKYLFRKEGQNVTLSCEQNLNHDAMYWYRQDPGQGLRLIYYSQIVNDFQKGDIAEGYSVSREKKESFPLTVTSAQKNPTAFYLCASSRTSFQYNEQFFGPGTRLTVL.